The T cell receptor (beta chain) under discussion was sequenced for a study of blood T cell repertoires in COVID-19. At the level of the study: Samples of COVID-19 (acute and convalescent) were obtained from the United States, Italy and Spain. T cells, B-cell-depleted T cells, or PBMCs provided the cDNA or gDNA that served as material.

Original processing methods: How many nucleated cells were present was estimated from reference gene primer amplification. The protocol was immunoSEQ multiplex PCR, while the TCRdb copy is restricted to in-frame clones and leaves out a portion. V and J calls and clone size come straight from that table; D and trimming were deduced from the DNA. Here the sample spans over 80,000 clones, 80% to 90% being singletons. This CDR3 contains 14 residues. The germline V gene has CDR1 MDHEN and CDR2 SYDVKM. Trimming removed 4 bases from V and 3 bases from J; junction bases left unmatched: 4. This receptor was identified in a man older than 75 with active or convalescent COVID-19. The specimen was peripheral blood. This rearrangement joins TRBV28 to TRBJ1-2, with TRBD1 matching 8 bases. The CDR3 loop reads CASSSPGQDYGYTF. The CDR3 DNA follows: TGTGCCAGCAGTTCCCCGGGACAGGACTATGGCTACACCTTC.